This TCR beta chain derives from a study of tissue T cells after allogeneic stem cell transplantation. The study's findings and limits: Blood and spleen captured only part of the tissue TCR repertoire.

Germline V gene lookup returns CDR1 KGHDR and CDR2 SFDVKD. V lost 3 bases and J 6 bases, leaving 11 bases between the germline ends. The CDR3 loop spans 13 amino acids. Note on this clone: Its antigen is still unknown.

Clones were sequenced by immunoSEQ multiplex PCR, and TCRdb holds only the in-frame ones, with some missing. The sample includes about 43,000 clones, roughly 92% of them seen just once. The chain joins TRBV24-1 to TRBJ2-7; D unclear. This material consisted of blood, taken before transplantation. The receptor's source is a woman aged 35 to 70 who later had graft-versus-host disease after an allogeneic stem cell transplant. The CDR3 region is CATSDPASAEQYF. DNA for the CDR3: TGTGCCACCAGTGATCCCGCCTCGGCCGAGCAGTACTTC.